The 6 T cell receptor beta chains in this list originate from one sample, sequenced in a study of shared clonotypes between healthy human individuals. Here immunoSEQ multiplex PCR was the method, and the copy in TCRdb shows in-frame clones only, minus some. The profile shows 1.5 million to 1.9 million clones, 98% of them singletons. The source material was naive CD4+ T cells sorted from blood. The subset here: CD45RA+ positively selected. These receptors were taken from a man aged 30-40 years in good health.

The rearrangement links TRBV27 to TRBJ2-1; 11 bases agree with TRBD2. CDR1 is MNHEY and CDR2 is SMNVEV in the germline V gene (reference sequence). This CDR3 contains 14 residues. V lost 8 bases, J lost 5 bases, and 5 bases stayed unmatched. CDR3 in DNA: TGTGCCAGCGTCCTAGCGGGAGGTAACAATGAGCAGTTCTTC. Translated: CASVLAGGNNEQFF.

With respect to this clone: Other DNA sequences within the sample encode an identical CDR3. This chain joins TRBV5-4 and TRBJ2-7; 7 bases map to TRBD2. Germline V CDR1 and CDR2: SGHNT, YYREEE (reference sequence). Trimming cost V 0 bases and J 4 bases; bases outside gene matches: 4. The CDR3 extends over 14 amino acids. The CDR3 here is CASSLGLASYEQYF. CDR3 coding DNA: TGTGCCAGCAGCTTGGGACTAGCCTCGTACGAGCAGTACTTC.

This chain joins TRBV5-4 and TRBJ1-1; D might be TRBD1 (5 bases). This CDR3 spans 18 amino acids. V was trimmed by 4 bases and J by 0 bases, leaving 22 bases between them. The germline V gene has CDR1 SGHNT and CDR2 YYREEE (reference sequence). The CDR3 sequence: CASSRESRVVGMNTEAFF. The CDR3 DNA follows: TGTGCCAGCAGCCGTGAAAGCAGGGTTGTAGGGATGAACACTGAAGCTTTCTTT.

This sequence joins TRBV5-1 and TRBJ1-5, with D uncertain. In germline, CDR1 is SGHRS, CDR2 YFSETQ. V shed 0 bases and J shed 0 bases, with 7 bases lying between them. The CDR3 has 15 amino acids. The CDR3, as DNA: TGCGCCAGCAGCTTGGGGGAAGATAGCAATCAGCCCCAGCATTTT. It codes for CASSLGEDSNQPQHF. The variable domain in full, with the rest retrieved from reference TRBV5-1 and TRBJ1-5, is KAGVTQTPRYLIKTRGQQVTLSCSPISGHRSVSWYQQTPGQGLQFLFEYFSETQRNKGNFPGRFSGRQFSNSRSEMNVSTLELGDSALYLCASSLGEDSNQPQHFGDGTRLSIL.

The chain has TRBV29-1 and TRBJ2-6; D perhaps matches TRBD2 (6 bases). V shed 4 bases and J shed 0 bases, with 13 bases lying between them. The germline V gene has CDR1 SQVTM and CDR2 ANQGSEA. CDR3 length: 16 amino acids. The CDR3, as DNA: TGCAGCGTTGTAGTCGGGAGCCTCTCTGGGGCCAACGTCCTGACTTTC. This encodes CSVVVGSLSGANVLTF.

The genes are TRBV7-8 and TRBJ1-5, with a possible D match to TRBD1 (5 bases). The CDR3 is 15 residues long. V was cut by 4 bases and J by 4 bases, with 14 bases left in between. Germline CDR1 SGHVS, CDR2 FQNEAQ. Here the CDR3 reads CASSSLRGGNQPQHF. The CDR3 region has the DNA TGTGCCAGCAGCTCTCTGAGGGGTGGGAATCAGCCCCAGCATTTT.